Shown below are 27 T cell receptor beta chains from a single sample sequenced in a study of T-cell memory formation after mild COVID-19. TCRdb independently ran MiXCR on the 5' RACE reads; one entry per CDR3 protein. The table includes about 110,000 distinct CDR3 sequences, 9.5% to 15% detected once. The sequenced sample consisted of PBMCs or a T cell subset sorted from them (not recorded which). Every receptor here comes from an adult woman who had mild COVID-19 (a few samples of this study predate the infection). Cell type and time point are not known.

The chain recombines TRBV5-1 with TRBJ2-3, with TRBD2 identical over 8 bases. This CDR3 comprises 16 residues. The germline V gene encodes CDR1 SGHRS and CDR2 YFSETQ. J gave up 0 bases and V 4 bases, and 7 bases lay outside the gene matches. This chain's CDR3 is CASSETQRESTDTQYF. CDR3 bases: TGCGCCAGCAGCGAGACCCAGCGGGAGAGCACAGATACGCAGTATTTT.

The V and J genes are TRBV7-3 and TRBJ1-1; TRBD1 might be the D (5 bases). The CDR3 extends over 13 amino acids. V lost 1 base and J lost 6, with 9 bases in between. In germline, CDR1 is SGHTA, CDR2 FQGTGA. The CDR3 reads CASSLSRGAEAFF. Here the CDR3 DNA reads TGTGCCAGCAGCTTAAGTAGGGGCGCTGAAGCTTTCTTT.

V usage is TRBV7-9 and J usage is TRBJ2-1, with D possibly matching TRBD2 (7 bases). The CDR3 is 17 residues long. Between the trimmed V and J ends, which lost 5 bases and 3 bases, there was a span of 20 bases. Germline-derived CDR1 and CDR2 are SEHNR and FQNEAQ (reference sequence). The CDR3, as DNA: TGTGCCAGCAGCCCCTGGGGGGGCCAGGCCAGCTACAATGAGCAGTTCTTC. Its translation is CASSPWGGQASYNEQFF.

This clonotype occurred many times. The chain combines TRBV7-6 with TRBJ2-2, with 9 bases aligning to TRBD2. Germline values: CDR1 SGHVS, CDR2 FNYEAQ. With V trimmed by 2 bases and J by 5 bases, 6 bases remained unmatched. The CDR3 loop spans 16 amino acids. The CDR3 coding sequence is TGTGCCAGCAGCTTACCTCGCGGGGGGGGAACCGGGGAGCTGTTTTTT. The encoded protein is CASSLPRGGGTGELFF.

This clonotype has only a few counts. V usage is TRBV7-9 and J usage is TRBJ1-2, with TRBD1 matching over 7 bases. V lost 4 bases to trimming and J lost 2 bases; unmatched junction nucleotides: 13. Germline V gives CDR1 SEHNR, CDR2 FQNEAQ (reference sequence). The CDR3 spans 17 residues. CDR3 DNA: TGTGCCAGCAGCTCAACCTCGCAGGGCAGGGGGAACTATGGCTACACCTTC. Residues: CASSSTSQGRGNYGYTF.

The chain joins TRBV12-3 or TRBV12-4 to TRBJ1-1; D might be TRBD1 (5 bases). The CDR3 spans 13 residues. Deletions cut 6 bases from V and 1 base from J, with 9 bases between. CDR3 sequence reads: CASRFDRNTEAFF. The CDR3 nucleotides are TGTGCCAGCAGATTTGACAGGAACACTGAAGCTTTCTTT.

The chain joins TRBV2 to TRBJ2-6; 10 bases align to TRBD1. V shed 6 bases, J shed 0 bases, and the junction held 5 bases outside the gene matches. The germline CDR1 and CDR2 sequences are SNHLY and FYNNEI. There are 17 residues in the CDR3. CDR3 loop: CASRGRTGGSGANVLTF. The CDR3 region has the DNA TGTGCCAGCAGGGGTCGGACAGGGGGCTCTGGGGCCAACGTCCTGACTTTC.

This clonotype was seen a few times. V is TRBV5-1 and J is TRBJ2-2; D remains unclear. Germline V CDR1 and CDR2: SGHRS, YFSETQ. The CDR3 is made up of 15 amino acids. Trimming left V 0 bases short and J 3 bases short, with 9 bases between. CDR3 residues: CASSLGGIDTGELFF. The CDR3 DNA sequence: TGCGCCAGCAGCTTGGGTGGGATCGACACCGGGGAGCTGTTTTTT.

This clonotype was observed a few times. The chain joins TRBV19 to TRBJ1-5; D remains ambiguous. This CDR3 comprises 14 residues. Looked up from germline, CDR1 is LNHDA and CDR2 is SQIVND (reference sequence). V lost 5 bases and J lost 6, with 14 bases in between. The CDR3 nucleotides read TGTGCCAGTAGTCAAAATCCGGAGGGTCAGCCCCAGCATTTT. As protein: CASSQNPEGQPQHF. Drawing the rest from reference TRBV19 and TRBJ1-5, the complete variable domain is DGGITQSPKYLFRKEGQNVTLSCEQNLNHDAMYWYRQDPGQGLRLIYYSQIVNDFQKGDIAEGYSVSREKKESFPLTVTSAQKNPTAFYLCASSQNPEGQPQHFGDGTRLSIL.

This clonotype was observed a handful of times. J is TRBJ1-2 and V is TRBV4-1, with a weak D call TRBD1 (6 bases). This CDR3 comprises 13 residues. The V and J ends lost 6 bases and 7 bases respectively, with 15 bases between them. Germline loops: CDR1 MGHRA, CDR2 YSYEKL. The CDR3 DNA reads TGCGCCAGCAGGAGAACAGGGTTAGGTGGCTACACCTTC. The encoded protein is CASRRTGLGGYTF.

The chain carries TRBV5-1 and TRBJ2-7, with a possible D match to TRBD2 (5 bases). The CDR3 sequence is 14 residues long. V lost 2 bases and J 3 bases, leaving 12 bases between the germline ends. The germline gives CDR1 SGHRS, CDR2 YFSETQ. The CDR3 protein is CASSFDEGGYEQYF. For the CDR3, the DNA is TGCGCCAGCAGCTTTGATGAGGGTGGCTACGAGCAGTACTTC.

This chain uses TRBV7-9 with TRBJ2-3, with a possible D match to TRBD1 (5 bases). The V gene lost 4 bases and the J gene lost 0 bases, with 11 bases spanning the gap. Looked up from germline, CDR1 is SEHNR and CDR2 is FQNEAQ (reference sequence). The CDR3 spans 15 residues. The CDR3 region is CASSSTASSTDTQYF. The CDR3 bases are TGTGCCAGCAGCTCGACAGCCTCTAGCACAGATACGCAGTATTTT.

The V call is TRBV7-9, the J call TRBJ1-4, with D uncertain. This CDR3 is 15 amino acids long. The germline V gene encodes CDR1 SEHNR and CDR2 FQNEAQ (reference sequence). V lost 0 bases, J lost 7 bases, and 12 bases lay in between. The CDR3 DNA follows: TGTGCCAGCAGCTTAGCGATAACGTCGGGTGAAAAACTGTTTTTT. Translated: CASSLAITSGEKLFF.

The chain combines TRBV6-2 or TRBV6-3 with TRBJ2-7; 9 positions agree with TRBD2. The CDR3 is 14 amino acids. V dropped 4 bases and J dropped 3; count of bases not matched to a gene: 4. Germline assignment: CDR1 MNHEY and CDR2 SVGEGT. The CDR3 region is CASSSLAGDYEQYF. CDR3 nucleotide sequence: TGTGCCAGCAGTTCATTAGCGGGAGACTACGAGCAGTACTTC.

This clonotype has a count of ten or more. The chain combines TRBV20-1 with TRBJ2-5; 9 nucleotides align to TRBD2. V lost 3 bases and J lost 5; bases outside the gene matches: 4. This CDR3 is built from 13 residues. Germline assignment: CDR1 DFQATT and CDR2 SNEGSKA (reference sequence). DNA of the CDR3: TGCAGTGCTAGGGGGACTAGCACGGAGACCCAGTACTTC. It translates to CSARGTSTETQYF.

The chain joins TRBV27 to TRBJ2-3, with TRBD2 matching over 8 bases. The germline V gene has CDR1 MNHEY and CDR2 SMNVEV (reference sequence). The J segment lost 2 bases and the V segment lost 2 bases, leaving 12 bases of the junction unmatched. CDR3 length equals 18 residues. For the CDR3, the DNA is TGTGCCAGCAGTTTAAAGGAACGACTAGCGAGGGACACAGATACGCAGTATTTT. This codes for CASSLKERLARDTDTQYF.

The V gene is TRBV5-1, the J gene TRBJ2-1; 8 bases are shared with TRBD2. V was pared by 3 bases and J by 6 bases, with 8 bases of the junction left unmatched. CDR3 length: 15 residues. CDR1 and CDR2 (germline): SGHRS, YFSETQ. CDR3 region: CASSWQREFGNEQFF. The CDR3 region has the DNA TGCGCCAGCAGCTGGCAGCGGGAGTTCGGCAATGAGCAGTTCTTC.

The genes are TRBV11-2 and TRBJ1-3; no clear D. The CDR3 runs to 15 residues. CDR1 and CDR2 (germline): SGHAT, FQNNGV. Between the trimmed V and J ends, which lost 5 bases and 0 bases, there was a span of 11 bases. CDR3 nucleotide sequence: TGTGCCAGCAGCCTGACGCGGTTCTCTGGAAACACCATATATTTT. It codes for CASSLTRFSGNTIYF.

This clonotype was recorded a few times. The chain is built from TRBV7-9 and TRBJ2-7; 9 bases map to TRBD1. Looked up from germline, CDR1 is SEHNR and CDR2 is FQNEAQ (reference sequence). The CDR3 covers 16 residues. Germline trimming cut 5 bases from V and 4 bases from J; bases unmatched to any gene: 12. Written as DNA, the CDR3 is TGTGCCAGCAGCCAAGGGGGAGGGACAGGGAGTTACGAGCAGTACTTC. Amino acids: CASSQGGGTGSYEQYF.

V and J are TRBV3-1 and TRBJ2-7; the D is unclear. The CDR3 is made up of 15 amino acids. CDR1 is LGHDT and CDR2 is YNNKEL in the germline V gene (reference sequence). Trimming took 2 bases from V and 3 from J, leaving 14 bases between them. The CDR3, as DNA: TGTGCCAGCAGCCAATTGCGTCACAGCTTCTACGAGCAGTACTTC. Protein sequence: CASSQLRHSFYEQYF.

The CDR3 DNA is TGTGCCATCACCCCGAACCCCGGGACAGGCTCCTACGAGCAGTACTTC. Translating gives CAITPNPGTGSYEQYF. V and J are TRBV10-3 and TRBJ2-7; 8 bases match TRBD1. Unmatched junction bases numbered 11, after V lost 7 bases and J lost 0 bases. Germline CDR1 reads ENHRY; CDR2 reads SYGVKD. The CDR3 contains 16 residues.

CDR3 coding DNA: TGTGCCAGCTCACAAGGTGGGACAGGGGAGCGCTACGAGCAGTACTTC. It encodes CASSQGGTGERYEQYF. The chain has TRBV18 and TRBJ2-7; 10 nucleotides line up with TRBD1. Germline V lookup: CDR1 KGHSH, CDR2 LQKENI. V dropped 4 bases and J dropped 3; count of bases not matched to a gene: 9. The CDR3 length is 16 residues.

This chain links TRBV7-9 with TRBJ2-1; no firm D call. Germline V gene lookup returns CDR1 SEHNR and CDR2 FQNEAQ (reference sequence). This CDR3 is 15 amino acids long. Trimming took off 1 base at V and 9 bases at J, with 16 bases between the two ends. The CDR3 sequence is CASSLVSGWPSEQFF. The CDR3 DNA is TGTGCCAGCAGCTTAGTCTCCGGATGGCCCAGTGAGCAGTTCTTC.

Ten or more counts support this clonotype. V and J are TRBV13 and TRBJ2-1; TRBD2 aligns across 11 bases. This CDR3 contains 14 residues. Germline V lookup: CDR1 PRHDT, CDR2 FYEKMQ (reference sequence). Trimming cost V 5 bases and J 7 bases; bases outside gene matches: 4. This CDR3 is CASSPRTSGNEQFF. For the CDR3, the DNA is TGTGCCAGCAGCCCTCGGACTAGCGGGAATGAGCAGTTCTTC. The full variable domain, completed using reference TRBV13 and TRBJ2-1, is AAGVIQSPRHLIKEKRETATLKCYPIPRHDTVYWYQQGPGQDPQFLISFYEKMQSDKGSIPDRFSAQQFSDYHSELNMSSLELGDSALYFCASSPRTSGNEQFFGPGTRLTVL.

This clonotype has a handful of counts. The chain combines TRBV20-1 with TRBJ2-7, with 7 bases aligning to TRBD2. V lost 0 bases, J lost 6 bases, and 11 bases stayed unmatched. The CDR3 length is 15 residues. Germline V gene data show CDR1 as DFQATT and CDR2 as SNEGSKA (reference sequence). The CDR3 protein is CSARDGSGIIREQYF. CDR3 sequence (DNA): TGCAGTGCTAGAGATGGAAGCGGGATTATACGCGAGCAGTACTTC.

This clonotype was seen a few times. The rearrangement links TRBV15 to TRBJ2-1; 10 bases line up with TRBD2. J lost 3 bases, V lost 5 bases, and 4 bases had no gene match. The germline CDR1 and CDR2 sequences are LNHNV and YYDKDF (reference sequence). The CDR3 totals 15 residues. The CDR3 nucleotides read TGTGCCACCAGCCCTAGCGGGGGCGTCTACAATGAGCAGTTCTTC. The encoded protein is CATSPSGGVYNEQFF.

The sample holds a few counts of this clonotype. This sequence joins TRBV7-3 and TRBJ2-5, with TRBD1 identical over 10 bases. V shed 4 bases, J shed 5 bases, and the junction held 7 bases outside the gene matches. Germline CDR1 is SGHTA and CDR2 is FQGTGA. CDR3 size: 15 residues. This CDR3 is CASSSTGGQGETQYF. The CDR3 coding sequence is TGTGCCAGCAGCTCGACAGGGGGCCAAGGGGAGACCCAGTACTTC.